This T cell receptor (beta chain) was profiled in a study of regulatory T cells in long-lasting Graves disease. Time point indicated: persistent/refractory GD, antithyroid drugs over 5 years with positive TRAb. RNA from PBMCs was the source of the TCR library. In this sample, this clonotype turned up many times. Researchers made TCR beta libraries by using iRepertoire HTBI primers and running Arm-PCR on CDR3 regions. One entry per CDR3 protein, called by TCRdb with MiXCR from the multiplex PCR reads. The data show about 420,000 distinct CDR3 sequences, 20% to 30% seen once. The CDR3 has 14 amino acids. Germline CDR1 is SQVTM and CDR2 is ANQGSEA. The V end was cut by 5 bases, the J end by 2 bases, with 13 bases between.

The receptor's source is a female donor with Graves disease. V gene TRBV29-1 combines with J gene TRBJ1-3; D remains ambiguous. Sequences were derived from peripheral blood mononuclear cells (PBMCs), sampled when the disease was refractory, from a patient treated with antithyroid drugs. The CDR3 reads CSVPDDSTGNTIYF. The CDR3 nucleotides are TGCAGCGTTCCGGATGATAGTACTGGAAACACCATATATTTT.